These T cell receptor beta chains were read from a single sample in a study of blood T cell repertoires in COVID-19. The assay was immunoSEQ multiplex PCR, and TCRdb's table has in-frame clones only and misses some. In the table there are about 230,000 clones, roughly 80% of which are singletons. What was sequenced was peripheral blood. These receptors originate from a woman at least 80 years old with acute or convalescent COVID-19. The CDR3 runs from the conserved cysteine through the conserved F or W. D genes are given only for firm matches. Clone size is shown for a subset of rows, as once, few, many or a class of expanded clone.

TRBJ1-5 TRBV6-6 . TRBD1 CASRVDRGKQPQHF TGTGCCAGCAGAGTGGACAGGGGGAAACAGCCCCAGCATTTT
TRBJ1-1 TRBV9 . TRBD1 CASSATGGGTEAFF TGTGCCAGCAGCGCGACAGGGGGTGGGACTGAAGCTTTCTTT
TRBJ2-5 TRBV5-6 . TRBD1 CASSWGPGQTPSETQYF TGTGCCAGCAGCTGGGGGCCGGGACAGACCCCATCGGAGACCCAGTACTTC
TRBJ2-3 TRBV15 . . CATIIRGQDTQYF TGTGCCACCATAATAAGGGGACAAGATACGCAGTATTTT
TRBJ2-5 TRBV9 once . CASTYRGTQYF TGTGCCAGCACCTATAGAGGGACCCAGTACTTC
TRBJ1-5 TRBV14 . . CASSQGGLSNQPQHF TGTGCCAGCAGCCAAGGCGGGCTTAGCAATCAGCCCCAGCATTTT
TRBJ2-2 TRBV6-5 . . CASSYYGGGELFF TGTGCCAGCAGTTACTACGGGGGCGGGGAGCTGTTTTTT
TRBJ1-2 TRBV19 . TRBD1 CASSILPGQGALTGYTF TGTGCCAGTAGTATTTTACCGGGACAGGGGGCTCTAACTGGCTACACCTTC
TRBJ2-5 TRBV19 . . CASSLQLTVQETQYF TGTGCCAGTAGTCTCCAACTCACTGTCCAAGAGACCCAGTACTTC
TRBJ2-3 TRBV9 . . CASTQSGFSTDTQYF TGTGCCAGCACCCAAAGCGGATTTAGCACAGATACGCAGTATTTT
TRBJ1-1 TRBV30 . TRBD1 CAWRQGDTEAFF TGTGCCTGGCGACAGGGGGACACTGAAGCTTTCTTT
TRBJ2-7 TRBV5-3 . TRBD2 CARSPGIAGVHEQYF TGTGCCAGAAGCCCAGGTATAGCGGGAGTCCACGAGCAGTACTTC
TRBJ2-7 TRBV5-1 . TRBD1 CASSFRQGPSYEQYF TGCGCCAGCAGCTTCCGACAGGGGCCATCCTACGAGCAGTACTTC
TRBJ1-6 TRBV6-5 once TRBD1 CASLPAGGSPLHF TGTGCCAGCCTCCCGGCAGGGGGCTCACCCCTCCACTTT
TRBJ1-6 TRBV2 . TRBD1 CASSGTGENSPLHF TGTGCCAGCAGTGGGACAGGGGAAAATTCACCCCTCCACTTT
TRBJ2-2 TRBV11-3 . . CASSPRGQGLNTGELFF TGTGCCAGCAGCCCAAGAGGTCAGGGGCTGAACACCGGGGAGCTGTTTTTT
TRBJ2-2 TRBV7-3 . . CASSLSPTTGELFF TGTGCCAGCAGCTTATCTCCTACCACCGGGGAGCTGTTTTTT
TRBJ1-6 TRBV7-6 . . CASSLERGAGVGSPLHF TGTGCCAGCAGCCTAGAGCGTGGCGCAGGGGTTGGTTCACCCCTCCACTTT
TRBJ1-3 TRBV7-9 once . CASSLTGSGNTIYF TGTGCCAGCAGCTTAACAGGGTCTGGAAACACCATATATTTT
TRBJ2-2 TRBV10-3 . . CAISGGVSNTGELFF TGTGCCATCAGTGGGGGGGTCTCTAACACCGGGGAGCTGTTTTTT
TRBJ2-1 TRBV5-1 . . CASSLAASSDEQFF TGCGCCAGCAGCTTGGCCGCGAGTTCCGATGAGCAGTTCTTC
TRBJ2-7 TRBV18 . TRBD1 CASSPPTWDRAEQYF TGTGCCAGCTCACCACCTACCTGGGACAGGGCCGAGCAGTACTTC
TRBJ1-2 TRBV5-6 . TRBD1 CASSLGDRGFFGYTF TGTGCCAGCAGCTTGGGGGACAGGGGGTTTTTTGGCTACACCTTC
TRBJ1-4 TRBV27 once TRBD1 CASSLLGQGIGSYEKLFF TGTGCCAGCAGTTTACTGGGACAGGGGATCGGGTCGTATGAAAAACTGTTTTTT
TRBJ1-1 TRBV5-6 . TRBD1 CASSSRGRGTEAFF TGTGCCAGCAGCTCGAGGGGGCGAGGTACTGAAGCTTTCTTT
TRBJ1-1 TRBV6-5 . . CASSTGLDTEAFF TGTGCCAGCAGTACAGGGTTGGACACTGAAGCTTTCTTT
TRBJ2-2 TRBV4-1 . . CASSPRTDGLNTGELFF TGCGCCAGCAGCCCCCGAACGGACGGACTGAACACCGGGGAGCTGTTTTTT
TRBJ1-2 TRBV29-1 . . CSADQLASGGYTF TGCAGCGCCGATCAGTTAGCCTCGGGGGGCTACACCTTC
TRBJ2-7 TRBV24-1 . . CATPGVGGSYEQYF TGTGCCACCCCAGGAGTCGGGGGATCCTACGAGCAGTACTTC
TRBJ1-2 TRBV7-2 . . CASSLARGTNYGYTF TGTGCCAGCAGCTTAGCGCGGGGGACTAACTATGGCTACACCTTC
TRBJ2-5 TRBV19 . TRBD2 CASSRVAGETQYF TGTGCCAGTAGTCGGGTAGCGGGAGAGACCCAGTACTTC
TRBJ1-5 TRBV24-1 . . CATTLTAYSNQPQHF TGTGCCACGACTCTCACGGCTTATAGCAATCAGCCCCAGCATTTT
TRBJ1-2 TRBV4-1 few TRBD1 CASSQTNRGPNYGYTF TGCGCCAGCAGCCAAACCAACAGGGGGCCTAACTATGGCTACACCTTC
TRBJ2-3 TRBV3-1/TRBV3-2 once . CASSQDRLATQKGTDTQYF TGTGCCAGCAGCCAAGATAGGCTGGCGACACAGAAAGGCACAGATACGCAGTATTTT
TRBJ2-3 TRBV19 . . CASNPNRNRARPDTQYF TGTGCCAGTAATCCCAACCGGAACAGGGCTCGGCCAGATACGCAGTATTTT
TRBJ2-5 TRBV12-3/TRBV12-4 . . CASSFNLGTQYF TGTGCCAGCAGTTTTAACCTCGGGACCCAGTACTTC
TRBJ2-1 TRBV19 . TRBD1 CASSIVGQGFYNEQFF TGTGCCAGTAGTATAGTTGGACAGGGGTTCTACAATGAGCAGTTCTTC
TRBJ1-5 TRBV14 . . CASSQGGYQPQHF TGTGCCAGCAGCCAAGGAGGGTATCAGCCCCAGCATTTT
TRBJ1-1 TRBV6-5 . . CASSYSRQNTEAFF TGTGCCAGCAGTTACTCGCGGCAGAACACTGAAGCTTTCTTT
TRBJ1-6 TRBV2 few TRBD1 CASRLRQGREGSPLHF TGTGCCAGCAGACTCCGACAGGGAAGAGAGGGTTCACCCCTCCACTTT
TRBJ1-5 TRBV6-2/TRBV6-3 once . CASSYSPGQKPMLYQPQHF TGTGCCAGCAGTTACTCCCCCGGACAGAAACCCATGCTCTATCAGCCCCAGCATTTT
TRBJ2-7 TRBV5-1 . . CASSVTGYEQYF TGCGCCAGCAGCGTAACAGGATACGAGCAGTACTTC
TRBJ2-3 TRBV7-2 . TRBD2 CASSLVLSGTSGGTNTQYF TGTGCCAGCAGCTTAGTTCTTTCCGGGACTAGCGGGGGAACGAATACGCAGTATTTT
TRBJ1-1 TRBV3-1/TRBV3-2 . . CASSLEGGTEAFF TGTGCCAGCAGCCTAGAGGGGGGCACTGAAGCTTTCTTT
TRBJ1-5 TRBV27 once TRBD1 CASSRDSGSNQPQHF TGTGCCAGCAGCCGGGACAGCGGTAGCAATCAGCCCCAGCATTTT
TRBJ1-5 TRBV27 . . CASSPTSGTGDSNQPQHF TGTGCCAGCAGTCCAACCTCCGGAACAGGTGATAGCAATCAGCCCCAGCATTTT
TRBJ2-1 TRBV2 . TRBD2 CASKEISGVGNEQFF TGTGCCAGCAAAGAGATCAGCGGGGTCGGCAATGAGCAGTTCTTC
TRBJ2-5 TRBV6-1 . . CASSEMVRRPFQETQYF TGTGCCAGCAGTGAAATGGTGAGGAGACCTTTCCAAGAGACCCAGTACTTC